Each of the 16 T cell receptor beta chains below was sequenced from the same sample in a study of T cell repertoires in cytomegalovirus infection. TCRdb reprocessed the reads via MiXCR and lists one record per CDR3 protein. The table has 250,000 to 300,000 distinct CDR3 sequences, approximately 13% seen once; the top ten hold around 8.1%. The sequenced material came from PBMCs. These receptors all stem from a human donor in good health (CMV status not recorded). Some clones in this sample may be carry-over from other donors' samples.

In DNA, the CDR3 is TGTGCCAGCAGCCAACGGGGCGCGGACCTAGGTGGCTACACCTTC. It encodes CASSQRGADLGGYTF. This rearrangement joins TRBV3-1 to TRBJ1-2, with D possibly being TRBD1 (5 bases). V shed 2 bases and J shed 7 bases, with 17 bases lying between them. Germline CDR1 and CDR2: LGHDT and YNNKEL (reference sequence). The CDR3 extends over 15 amino acids.

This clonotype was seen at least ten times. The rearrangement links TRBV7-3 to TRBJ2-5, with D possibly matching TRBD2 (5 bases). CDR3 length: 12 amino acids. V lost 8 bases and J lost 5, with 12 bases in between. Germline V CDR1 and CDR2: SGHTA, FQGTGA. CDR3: CASGETVETQYF. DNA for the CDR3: TGTGCCAGCGGGGAGACCGTGGAGACCCAGTACTTC.

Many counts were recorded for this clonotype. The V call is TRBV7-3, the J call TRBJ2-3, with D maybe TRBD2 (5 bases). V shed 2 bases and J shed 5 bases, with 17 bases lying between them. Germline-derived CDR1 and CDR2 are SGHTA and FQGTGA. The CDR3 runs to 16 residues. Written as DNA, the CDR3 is TGTGCCAGCAGCTTATTGGCTAGCTACTCCGGAGATACGCAGTATTTT. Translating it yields CASSLLASYSGDTQYF.

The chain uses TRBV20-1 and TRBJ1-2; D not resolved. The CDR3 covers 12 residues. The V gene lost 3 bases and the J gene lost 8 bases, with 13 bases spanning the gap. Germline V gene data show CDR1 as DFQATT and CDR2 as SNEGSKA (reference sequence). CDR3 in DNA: TGCAGTGCTAGGGACCCCGGAGGAGGCTACACCTTC. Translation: CSARDPGGGYTF.

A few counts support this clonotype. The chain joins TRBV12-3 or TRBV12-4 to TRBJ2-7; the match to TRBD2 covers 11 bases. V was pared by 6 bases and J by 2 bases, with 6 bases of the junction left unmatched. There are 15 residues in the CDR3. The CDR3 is CASRSTSGSTYEQYF. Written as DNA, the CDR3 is TGTGCCAGCAGGTCTACTAGCGGGAGCACCTACGAGCAGTACTTC.

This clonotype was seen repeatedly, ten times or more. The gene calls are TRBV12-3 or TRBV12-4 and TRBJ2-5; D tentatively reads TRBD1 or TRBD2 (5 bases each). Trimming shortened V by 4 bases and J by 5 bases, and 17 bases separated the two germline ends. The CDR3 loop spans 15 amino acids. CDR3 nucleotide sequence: TGTGCCAGCAGTTCTGCGACAGCGGTTCGGGAGACCCAGTACTTC. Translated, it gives CASSSATAVRETQYF.

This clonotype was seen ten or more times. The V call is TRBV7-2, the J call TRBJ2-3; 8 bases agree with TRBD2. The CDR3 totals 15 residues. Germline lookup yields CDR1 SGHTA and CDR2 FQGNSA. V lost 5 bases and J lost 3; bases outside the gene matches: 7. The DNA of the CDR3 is TGTGCCAGCAGCCAGAGCGGGAGTTTGACAGATACGCAGTATTTT. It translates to CASSQSGSLTDTQYF.

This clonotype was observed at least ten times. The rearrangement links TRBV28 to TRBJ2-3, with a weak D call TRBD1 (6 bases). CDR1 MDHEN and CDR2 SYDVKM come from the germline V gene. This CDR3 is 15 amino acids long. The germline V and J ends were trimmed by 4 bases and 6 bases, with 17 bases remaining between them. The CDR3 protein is CASSWDTPLGDTQYF. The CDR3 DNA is TGTGCCAGCAGTTGGGACACCCCCTTAGGTGATACGCAGTATTTT.

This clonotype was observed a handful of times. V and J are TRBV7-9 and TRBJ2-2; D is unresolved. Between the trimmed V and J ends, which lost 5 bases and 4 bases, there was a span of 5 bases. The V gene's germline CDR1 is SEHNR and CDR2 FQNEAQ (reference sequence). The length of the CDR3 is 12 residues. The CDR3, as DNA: TGTGCCAGCAGCCCACTCACCGGGGAGCTGTTTTTT. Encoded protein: CASSPLTGELFF. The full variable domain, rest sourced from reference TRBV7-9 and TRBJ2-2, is DTGVSQNPRHKITKRGQNVTFRCDPISEHNRLYWYRQTLGQGPEFLTYFQNEAQLEKSRLLSDRFSAERPKGSFSTLEIQRTEQGDSAMYLCASSPLTGELFFGEGSRLTVL.

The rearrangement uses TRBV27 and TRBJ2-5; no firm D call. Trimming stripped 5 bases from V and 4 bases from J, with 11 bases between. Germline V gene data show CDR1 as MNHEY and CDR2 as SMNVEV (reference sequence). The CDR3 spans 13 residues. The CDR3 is CASSRRFGETQYF. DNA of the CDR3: TGTGCCAGCAGTCGCAGGTTTGGAGAGACCCAGTACTTC.

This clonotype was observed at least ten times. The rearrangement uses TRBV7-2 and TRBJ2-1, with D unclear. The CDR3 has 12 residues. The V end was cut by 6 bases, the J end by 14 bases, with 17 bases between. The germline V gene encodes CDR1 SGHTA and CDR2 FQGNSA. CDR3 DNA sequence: TGTGCCAGCAGTGAAGGGTCCAGCTTCAAGTTCTTC. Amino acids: CASSEGSSFKFF.

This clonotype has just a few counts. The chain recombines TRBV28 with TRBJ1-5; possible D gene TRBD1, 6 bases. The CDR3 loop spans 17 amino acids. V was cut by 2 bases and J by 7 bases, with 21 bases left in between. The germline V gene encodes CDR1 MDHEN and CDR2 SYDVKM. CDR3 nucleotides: TGTGCCAGCAGTTTAAGGGGACACGGTACGTTAAGGCAGCCCCAGCATTTT. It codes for CASSLRGHGTLRQPQHF.

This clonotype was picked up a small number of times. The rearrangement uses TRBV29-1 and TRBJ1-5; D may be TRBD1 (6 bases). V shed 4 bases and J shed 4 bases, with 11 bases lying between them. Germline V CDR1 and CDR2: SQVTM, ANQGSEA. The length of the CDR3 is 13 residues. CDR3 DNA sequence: TGCAGCGTTGTGGCGGGGGCGAATCAGCCCCAGCATTTT. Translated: CSVVAGANQPQHF.

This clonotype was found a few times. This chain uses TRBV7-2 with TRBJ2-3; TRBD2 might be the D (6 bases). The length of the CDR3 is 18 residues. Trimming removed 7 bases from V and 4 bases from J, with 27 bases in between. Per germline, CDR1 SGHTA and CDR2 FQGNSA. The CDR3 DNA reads TGTGCCAGCACTGCAACCCCCCGGCGGGATTTTGTCGCAGATACGCAGTATTTT. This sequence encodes CASTATPRRDFVADTQYF.

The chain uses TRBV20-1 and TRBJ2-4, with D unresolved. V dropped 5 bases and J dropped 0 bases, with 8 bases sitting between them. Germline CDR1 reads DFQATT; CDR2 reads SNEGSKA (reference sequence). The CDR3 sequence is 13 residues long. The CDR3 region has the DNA TGCAGTGCTCTTAGGGAAGCCAAAAACATTCAGTACTTC. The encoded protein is CSALREAKNIQYF.

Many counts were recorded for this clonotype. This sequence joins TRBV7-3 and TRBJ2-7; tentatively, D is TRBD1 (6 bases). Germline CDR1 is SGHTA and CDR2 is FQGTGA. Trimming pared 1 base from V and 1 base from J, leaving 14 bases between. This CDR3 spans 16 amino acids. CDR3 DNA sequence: TGTGCCAGCAGCTTAAAACGGGCAGGGGCGTCCTACGAGCAGTACTTC. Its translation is CASSLKRAGASYEQYF.